Reported below is one TCR beta chain. Its antigen is unidentified. Peripheral blood from each donor was collected in a volume of approximately 9.5 milliliters. The data are from a study of blood T cells in healthy people across ages. General observations from the study: Naive T cell percentage showed a strong correlation with TCR beta diversity.

Through a sample-barcoded 5' primer and a J-beta primer mix, a second PCR was run for roughly 6 to 11 cycles. Every sample returned 3 million or more CDR3-containing paired-end reads. From the 5' RACE reads, TCRdb called clonotypes with MiXCR, one entry per CDR3 protein. The sample has 700,000 or so distinct CDR3 sequences; 40% to 50% are singletons. Trimming removed 1 base at V and 3 bases at J, with 13 bases between. Germline V CDR1 and CDR2: LGHDT, YNNKEL (reference sequence). The CDR3 loop spans 16 amino acids. Source material: blood. The receptor's source is a man aged 80 or over in good health. V is TRBV3-1 and J is TRBJ1-3; D is ambiguous. CDR3 bases: TGTGCCAGCAGCCAAGCCGCCAGCTTTGATGGAAACACCATATATTTT. Its protein is CASSQAASFDGNTIYF.